This T cell receptor beta chain is drawn from a study of CD8 T cells in ankylosing spondylitis. Study conclusions and caveats: Significant enrichment of disease-linked clones was reported in matched ankylosing spondylitis synovial fluid. Disease-linked clones were found to be CD8+ and relatively rare in peripheral blood. In the blood and synovial fluid of reactive arthritis, some motif variants had been previously reported. About 8 highly homologous variants made up a TCR beta motif, and this motif appeared characteristic of ankylosing spondylitis blood.

The CDR3 spans 15 residues. V lost 2 bases, J lost 0 bases, and 10 bases lay in between. Per the germline V gene, CDR1 is SEHNR and CDR2 is FQNEAQ (reference sequence). The sample holds a few counts of this clonotype. Its antigen is still unknown. A single record per CDR3 protein comes from TCRdb applying MiXCR to the 5' RACE reads. The repertoire holds roughly 670,000 distinct CDR3 sequences, with about 20% as singletons. This chain links TRBV7-9 with TRBJ1-2; D is undetermined. The TCR originated in a male donor with ankylosing spondylitis. Material for sequencing was blood, either unsorted or a sorted T cell fraction (not recorded which). Here the CDR3 reads CASSLIVHANYGYTF. CDR3 DNA sequence: TGTGCCAGCAGCTTAATAGTGCATGCTAACTATGGCTACACCTTC.